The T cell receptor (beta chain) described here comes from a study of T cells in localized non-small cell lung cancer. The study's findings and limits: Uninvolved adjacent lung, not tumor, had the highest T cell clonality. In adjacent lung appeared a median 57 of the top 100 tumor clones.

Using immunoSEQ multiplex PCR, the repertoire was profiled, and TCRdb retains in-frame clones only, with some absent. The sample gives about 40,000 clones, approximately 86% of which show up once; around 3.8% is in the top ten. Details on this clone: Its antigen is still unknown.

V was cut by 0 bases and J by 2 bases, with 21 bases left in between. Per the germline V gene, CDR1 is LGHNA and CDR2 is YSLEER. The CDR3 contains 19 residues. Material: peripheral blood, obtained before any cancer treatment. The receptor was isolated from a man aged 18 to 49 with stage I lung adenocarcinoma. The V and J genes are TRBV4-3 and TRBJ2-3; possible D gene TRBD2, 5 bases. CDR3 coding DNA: TGCGCCAGCAGCCAAGATATAGACATCGTGAGGGCCTACACAGATACGCAGTATTTT. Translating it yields CASSQDIDIVRAYTDTQYF.